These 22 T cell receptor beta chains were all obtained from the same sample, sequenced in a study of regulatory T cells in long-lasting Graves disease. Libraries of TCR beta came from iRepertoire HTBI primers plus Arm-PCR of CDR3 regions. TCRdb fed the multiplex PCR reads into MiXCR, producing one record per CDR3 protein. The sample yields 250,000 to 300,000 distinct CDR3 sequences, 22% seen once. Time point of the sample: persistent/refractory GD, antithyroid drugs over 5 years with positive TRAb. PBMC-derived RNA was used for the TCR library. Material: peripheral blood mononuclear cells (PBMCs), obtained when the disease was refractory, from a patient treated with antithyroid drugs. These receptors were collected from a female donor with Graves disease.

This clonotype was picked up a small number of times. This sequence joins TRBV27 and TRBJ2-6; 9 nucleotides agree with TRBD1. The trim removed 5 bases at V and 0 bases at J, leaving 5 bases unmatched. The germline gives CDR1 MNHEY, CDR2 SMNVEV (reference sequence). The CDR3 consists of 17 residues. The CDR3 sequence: CASSPGQGNSGANVLTF. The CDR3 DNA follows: TGTGCCAGCAGTCCCGGACAGGGGAACTCTGGGGCCAACGTCCTGACTTTC.

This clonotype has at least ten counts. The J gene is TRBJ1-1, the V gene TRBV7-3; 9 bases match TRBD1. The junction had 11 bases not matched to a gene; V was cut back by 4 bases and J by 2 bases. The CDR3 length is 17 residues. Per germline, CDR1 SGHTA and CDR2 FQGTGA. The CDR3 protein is CASSSGPGQGPNTEAFF. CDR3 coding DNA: TGTGCCAGCAGCTCGGGGCCGGGACAGGGTCCAAACACTGAAGCTTTCTTT.

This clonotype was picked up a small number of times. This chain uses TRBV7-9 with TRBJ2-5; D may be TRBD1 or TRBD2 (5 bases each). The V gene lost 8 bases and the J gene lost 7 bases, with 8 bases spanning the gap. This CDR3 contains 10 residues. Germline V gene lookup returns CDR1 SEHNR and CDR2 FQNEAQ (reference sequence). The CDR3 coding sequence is TGTGCCAGCGGGGGTGGGACCCAGTACTTC. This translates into CASGGGTQYF.

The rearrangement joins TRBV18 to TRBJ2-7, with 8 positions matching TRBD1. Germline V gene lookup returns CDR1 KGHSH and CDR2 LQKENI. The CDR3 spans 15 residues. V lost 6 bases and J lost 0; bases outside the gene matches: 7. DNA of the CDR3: TGTGCCAGCTCGGAACGGGACAGGATCTCCTACGAGCAGTACTTC. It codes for CASSERDRISYEQYF.

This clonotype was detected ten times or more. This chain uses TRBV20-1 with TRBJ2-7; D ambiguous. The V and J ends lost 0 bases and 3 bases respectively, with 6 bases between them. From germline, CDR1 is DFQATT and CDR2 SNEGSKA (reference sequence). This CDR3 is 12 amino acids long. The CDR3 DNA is TGCAGTGCTAGAGATCAGAGCTACGAGCAGTACTTC. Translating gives CSARDQSYEQYF.

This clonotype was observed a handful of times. In DNA, the CDR3 is TGTGCCAGCAGCTTAGAGGCAGGCATCTCTGGAAACACCATATATTTT. Translating gives CASSLEAGISGNTIYF. The chain employs TRBV7-2 and TRBJ1-3, with D unclear. CDR1 SGHTA and CDR2 FQGNSA come from the germline V gene. The CDR3 is made up of 16 amino acids. V shed 1 base and J shed 0 bases, with 10 bases lying between them.

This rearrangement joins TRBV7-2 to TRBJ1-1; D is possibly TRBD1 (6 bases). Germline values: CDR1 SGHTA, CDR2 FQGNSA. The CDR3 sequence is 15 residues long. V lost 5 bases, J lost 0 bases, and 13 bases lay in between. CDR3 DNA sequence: TGTGCCAGCAGCCCAACCACAGGGATGAACACTGAAGCTTTCTTT. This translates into CASSPTTGMNTEAFF. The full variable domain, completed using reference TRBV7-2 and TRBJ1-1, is GAGVSQSPSNKVTEKGKDVELRCDPISGHTALYWYRQSLGQGLEFLIYFQGNSAPDKSGLPSDRFSAERTGGSVSTLTIQRTQQEDSAVYLCASSPTTGMNTEAFFGQGTRLTVV.

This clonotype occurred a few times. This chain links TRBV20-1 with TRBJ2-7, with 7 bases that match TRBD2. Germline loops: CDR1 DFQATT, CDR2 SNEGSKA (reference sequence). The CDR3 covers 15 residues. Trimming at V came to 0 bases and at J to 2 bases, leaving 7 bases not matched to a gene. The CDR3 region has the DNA TGCAGTGCTAGAGATTACGGGGGGAGTACCTACGAGCAGTACTTC. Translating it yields CSARDYGGSTYEQYF.

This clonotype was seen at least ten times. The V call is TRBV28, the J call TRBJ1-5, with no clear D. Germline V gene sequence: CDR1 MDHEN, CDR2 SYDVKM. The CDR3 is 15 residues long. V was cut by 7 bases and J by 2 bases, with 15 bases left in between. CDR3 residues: CASTSPGGGNQPQHF. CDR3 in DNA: TGTGCCAGCACCTCTCCGGGTGGGGGCAATCAGCCCCAGCATTTT. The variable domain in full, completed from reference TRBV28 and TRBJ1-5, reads DVKVTQSSRYLVKRTGEKVFLECVQDMDHENMFWYRQDPGLGLRLIYFSYDVKMKEKGDIPEGYSVSREKKERFSLILESASTNQTSMYLCASTSPGGGNQPQHFGDGTRLSIL.

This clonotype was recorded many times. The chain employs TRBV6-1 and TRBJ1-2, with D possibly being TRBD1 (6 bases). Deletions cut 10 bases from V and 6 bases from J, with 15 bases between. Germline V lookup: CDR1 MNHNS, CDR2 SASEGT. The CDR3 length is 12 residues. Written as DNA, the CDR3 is TGTGCCACAGATACAGGGTCGAATGGCTACACCTTC. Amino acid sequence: CATDTGSNGYTF.

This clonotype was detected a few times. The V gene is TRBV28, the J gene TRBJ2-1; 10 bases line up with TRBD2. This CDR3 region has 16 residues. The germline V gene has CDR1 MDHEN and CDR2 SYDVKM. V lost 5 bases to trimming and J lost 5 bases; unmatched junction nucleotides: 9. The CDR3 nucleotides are TGTGCCAGCAGTCCCCACGGGCTAGCGGGAGACAATGAGCAGTTCTTC. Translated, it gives CASSPHGLAGDNEQFF.

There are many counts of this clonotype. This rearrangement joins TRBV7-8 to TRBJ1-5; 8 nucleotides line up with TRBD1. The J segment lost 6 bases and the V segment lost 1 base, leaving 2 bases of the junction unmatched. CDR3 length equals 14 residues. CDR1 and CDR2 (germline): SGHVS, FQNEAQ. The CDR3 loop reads CASSLGTGTQPQHF. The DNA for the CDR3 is TGTGCCAGCAGCTTAGGGACAGGGACTCAGCCCCAGCATTTT.

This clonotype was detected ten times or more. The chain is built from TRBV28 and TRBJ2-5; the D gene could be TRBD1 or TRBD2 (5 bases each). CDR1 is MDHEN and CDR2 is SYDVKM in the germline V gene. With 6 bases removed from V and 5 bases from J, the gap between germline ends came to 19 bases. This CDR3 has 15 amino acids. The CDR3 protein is CASSPAGTFLETQYF. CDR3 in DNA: TGTGCCAGCAGCCCGGCCGGGACCTTCCTGGAGACCCAGTACTTC. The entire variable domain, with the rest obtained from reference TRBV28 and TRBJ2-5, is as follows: DVKVTQSSRYLVKRTGEKVFLECVQDMDHENMFWYRQDPGLGLRLIYFSYDVKMKEKGDIPEGYSVSREKKERFSLILESASTNQTSMYLCASSPAGTFLETQYFGPGTRLLVL.

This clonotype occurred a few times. In DNA form, the CDR3 reads TGTGCCAGCAGTACCTCGCGGGGGGGTGAAAAACTGTTTTTT. As protein: CASSTSRGGEKLFF. The V gene is TRBV6-1, the J gene TRBJ1-4; a possible D gene is TRBD1 (5 bases). The CDR3 covers 14 residues. V lost 5 bases and J lost 7, with 14 bases in between. Germline V gene data show CDR1 as MNHNS and CDR2 as SASEGT.

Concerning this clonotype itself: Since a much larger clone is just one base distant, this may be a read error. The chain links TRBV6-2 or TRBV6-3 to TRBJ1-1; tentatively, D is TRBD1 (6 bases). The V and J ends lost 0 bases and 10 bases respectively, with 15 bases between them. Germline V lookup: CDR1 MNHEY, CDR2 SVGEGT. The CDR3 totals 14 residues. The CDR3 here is CASSYSRGTTGAFF. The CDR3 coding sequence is TGTGCCAGCAGTTACTCGAGGGGTACGACAGGAGCTTTCTTT.

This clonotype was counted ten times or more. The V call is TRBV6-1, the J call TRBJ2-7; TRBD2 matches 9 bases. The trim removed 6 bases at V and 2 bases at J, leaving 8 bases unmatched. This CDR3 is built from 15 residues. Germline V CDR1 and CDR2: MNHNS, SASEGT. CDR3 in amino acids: CASSFVGGRAYEQYF. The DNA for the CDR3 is TGTGCCAGCAGCTTTGTCGGCGGGAGGGCCTACGAGCAGTACTTC.

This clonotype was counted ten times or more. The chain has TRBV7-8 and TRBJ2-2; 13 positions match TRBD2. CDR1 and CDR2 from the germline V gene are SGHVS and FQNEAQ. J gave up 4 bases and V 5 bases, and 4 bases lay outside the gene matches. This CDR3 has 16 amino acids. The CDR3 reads CASSKLAGGATGELFF. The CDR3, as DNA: TGTGCCAGCAGCAAACTAGCGGGAGGGGCCACCGGGGAGCTGTTTTTT.

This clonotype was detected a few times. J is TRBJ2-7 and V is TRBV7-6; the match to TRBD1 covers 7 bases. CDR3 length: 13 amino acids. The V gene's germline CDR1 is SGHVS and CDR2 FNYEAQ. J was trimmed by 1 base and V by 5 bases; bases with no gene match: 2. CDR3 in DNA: TGTGCCAGCAGCCACAGGGGATCCTACGAGCAGTACTTC. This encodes CASSHRGSYEQYF. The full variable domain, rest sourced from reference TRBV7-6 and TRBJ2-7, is GAGVSQSPRYKVTKRGQDVALRCDPISGHVSLYWYRQALGQGPEFLTYFNYEAQQDKSGLPNDRFSAERPEGSISTLTIQRTEQRDSAMYRCASSHRGSYEQYFGPGTRLTVT.

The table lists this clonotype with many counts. For the CDR3, the DNA is TGTGCCAGCAGCCTCAGACTAGCGGGAGGCGAGCAGTACTTC. Amino acids: CASSLRLAGGEQYF. V is TRBV28 and J is TRBJ2-7; the match to TRBD2 covers 13 bases. The CDR3 sequence is 14 residues long. CDR1 is MDHEN, CDR2 SYDVKM, per germline. V was clipped by 6 bases and J by 6 bases; unmatched bases: 5.

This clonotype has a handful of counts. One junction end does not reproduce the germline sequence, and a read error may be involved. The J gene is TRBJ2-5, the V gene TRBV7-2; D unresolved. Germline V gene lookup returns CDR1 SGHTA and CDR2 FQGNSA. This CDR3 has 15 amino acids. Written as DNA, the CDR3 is TGCGCCAGCAGCCTGTACATGACCTCCCAAGAGACCCAGTACTTC. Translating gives CASSLYMTSQETQYF. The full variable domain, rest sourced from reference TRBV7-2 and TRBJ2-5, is GAGVSQSPSNKVTEKGKDVELRCDPISGHTALYWYRQSLGQGLEFLIYFQGNSAPDKSGLPSDRFSAERTGGSVSTLTIQRTQQEDSAVYLCASSLYMTSQETQYFGPGTRLLVL.

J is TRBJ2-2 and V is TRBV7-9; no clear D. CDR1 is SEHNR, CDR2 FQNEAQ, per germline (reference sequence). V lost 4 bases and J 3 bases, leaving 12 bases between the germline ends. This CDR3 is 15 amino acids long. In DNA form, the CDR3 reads TGTGCCAGCAGCTCCGGGTCCCTCGACACCGGGGAGCTGTTTTTT. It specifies CASSSGSLDTGELFF.

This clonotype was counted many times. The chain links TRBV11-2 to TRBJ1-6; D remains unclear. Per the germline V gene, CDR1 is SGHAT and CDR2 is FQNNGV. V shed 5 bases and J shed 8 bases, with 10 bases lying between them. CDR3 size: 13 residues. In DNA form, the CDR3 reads TGTGCCAGCAGCCCCCGGTCCGATTCACCCCTCCACTTT. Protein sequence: CASSPRSDSPLHF. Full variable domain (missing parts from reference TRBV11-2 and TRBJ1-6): EAGVAQSPRYKIIEKRQSVAFWCNPISGHATLYWYQQILGQGPKLLIQFQNNGVVDDSQLPKDRFSAERLKGVDSTLKIQPAKLEDSAVYLCASSPRSDSPLHFGNGTRLTVT.